This is a list of T cell receptor beta chains from one sample in a study of cytotoxic CD8 clonotypes in ibrutinib-treated CLL. Assay: immunoSEQ multiplex PCR; the TCRdb copy retains only in-frame clones and omits some. Seen here are 200,000 to 250,000 clones, about three quarters observed once, and the top ten hold 15%. Source: PBMCs, taken after 24 months of ibrutinib treatment. The receptor source for this set is a human donor with chronic lymphocytic leukemia. CDR3s include the opening cysteine and the closing phenylalanine or tryptophan. The D gene is left open where the match is weak. Not all rows give a size; the values are once, few, many and, for expanded clones, a class.

j_call clone_size v_call d_call cdr3_aa cdr3_nt
TRBJ2-5 few TRBV5-1 NA CASSLAVSGQETQYF TGCGCCAGCAGCTTGGCCGTTAGCGGACAAGAGACCCAGTACTTC
TRBJ2-7 NA TRBV29-1 TRBD1 CSVADRPYEQYF TGCAGCGTTGCGGACAGGCCATACGAGCAGTACTTC
TRBJ1-2 NA TRBV18 NA CASSPDPGQLYGYTF TGTGCCAGCTCACCCGACCCGGGACAACTATATGGCTACACCTTC
TRBJ1-3 NA TRBV6-1 NA CASSDFPGGGRNTIYF TGTGCCAGCAGTGACTTCCCCGGGGGCGGGAGAAACACCATATATTTT
TRBJ1-1 NA TRBV29-1 NA CSVRTESWNTEAFF TGCAGCGTTAGGACGGAATCTTGGAACACTGAAGCTTTCTTT
TRBJ2-7 NA TRBV6-5 TRBD2 CASSNGLGGSYEQYF TGTGCCAGCAGTAACGGACTAGGCGGTTCCTACGAGCAGTACTTC
TRBJ2-7 NA TRBV18 NA CASSSLVYDEQYF TGTGCCAGCTCGTCACTAGTTTACGACGAGCAGTACTTC
TRBJ2-7 NA TRBV9 NA CASSLGRAGDEQYF TGTGCCAGCAGTCTGGGACGGGCCGGGGACGAGCAGTACTTC
TRBJ1-1 few TRBV11-2 NA CASSLALEAFF TGTGCCAGCAGCTTAGCCCTTGAAGCTTTCTTT
TRBJ1-5 few TRBV2 NA CASTGGNQPQHF TGTGCCAGCACAGGCGGGAATCAGCCCCAGCATTTT
TRBJ1-5 NA TRBV28 TRBD1 CASRRTGGGNQPQHF TGTGCCAGCAGAAGGACAGGGGGGGGCAATCAGCCCCAGCATTTT
TRBJ1-1 NA TRBV2 NA CASEGGKNTEAFF TGTGCCAGCGAGGGTGGGAAGAACACTGAAGCTTTCTTT
TRBJ1-2 NA TRBV28 NA CASSSIRGTPKGNYGYTF TGTGCCAGCAGTTCCATTAGGGGAACACCAAAGGGGAACTATGGCTACACCTTC
TRBJ1-3 NA TRBV29-1 TRBD1 CSVEVTGAGNTIYF TGCAGCGTTGAAGTGACAGGGGCTGGAAACACCATATATTTT
TRBJ2-5 NA TRBV30 NA CAWRGREQETQYF TGTGCCTGGAGGGGACGGGAGCAAGAGACCCAGTACTTC
TRBJ1-4 NA TRBV9 NA CASSVGTGVGEKLFF TGTGCCAGCAGCGTAGGAACCGGGGTTGGAGAAAAACTGTTTTTT
TRBJ2-1 NA TRBV27 TRBD1 CASSGPQGESIF TGTGCCAGCAGTGGGCCCCAGGGGGAGTCGATCTTC
TRBJ1-4 NA TRBV19 NA CASSSPAFVVGEKLFF TGTGCCAGTAGTTCCCCAGCGTTCGTCGTGGGAGAAAAACTGTTTTTT
TRBJ1-4 NA TRBV30 NA CAWSVPNSRQDNEKLFF TGTGCCTGGAGTGTTCCAAATAGCCGACAGGATAATGAAAAACTGTTTTTT
TRBJ2-3 NA TRBV7-9 NA CASSFTGPDTQYF TGTGCCAGCAGCTTTACGGGACCAGATACGCAGTATTTT
TRBJ2-7 NA TRBV30 TRBD1 CAWSVLGQGAFSYEQYF TGTGCCTGGAGTGTACTGGGGCAGGGGGCTTTTTCTTACGAGCAGTACTTC
TRBJ2-3 NA TRBV7-9 NA CASSPDSSTDTQYF TGTGCCAGCAGCCCGGACAGTAGCACAGATACGCAGTATTTT
TRBJ1-1 NA TRBV7-9 NA CASSERRADTEAFF TGTGCCAGCAGCGAGAGAAGAGCAGACACTGAAGCTTTCTTT
TRBJ2-1 NA TRBV27 TRBD1 CASSPGQEDGEQFF TGTGCCAGCAGCCCGGGACAGGAGGACGGTGAGCAGTTCTTC
TRBJ2-1 NA TRBV9 NA CASSPGSDNEQFF TGTGCCAGCAGCCCCGGTAGCGACAATGAGCAGTTCTTC
TRBJ1-4 NA TRBV15 TRBD1 CATSRVGTGASKLFF TGTGCCACCAGCAGAGTTGGGACAGGGGCTTCTAAACTGTTTTTT
TRBJ2-1 NA TRBV5-4 TRBD1 CASSPTGGNNEQFF TGTGCCAGCAGCCCCACAGGGGGCAACAATGAGCAGTTCTTC
TRBJ2-7 NA TRBV29-1 TRBD2 CSVEGLGAGAYYEQYF TGCAGCGTTGAAGGATTGGGAGCGGGAGCCTACTACGAGCAGTACTTC
TRBJ2-5 NA TRBV5-1 TRBD1 CASSPSGTGGETQYF TGCGCCAGCAGCCCGTCCGGGACAGGGGGCGAGACCCAGTACTTC
TRBJ2-5 once TRBV10-3 NA CATTGQTKKETQYF TGTGCCACCACGGGACAAACTAAAAAAGAGACCCAGTACTTC
TRBJ2-7 NA TRBV6-5 NA CASSFGVRLYEQYF TGTGCCAGCAGTTTCGGAGTCAGGCTCTACGAGCAGTACTTC
TRBJ2-7 NA TRBV5-8 NA CASSLGPGPYEQYF TGTGCCAGCAGCTTGGGTCCGGGACCCTACGAGCAGTACTTC
TRBJ1-4 NA TRBV4-3 NA CASSIGSGREWDELFF TGCGCCAGCTCCATCGGGTCTGGAAGGGAGTGGGACGAACTGTTTTTT
TRBJ2-1 NA TRBV9 TRBD2 CASSVAAGDNEQFF TGTGCCAGCAGCGTAGCTGCGGGGGACAATGAGCAGTTCTTC
TRBJ2-3 NA TRBV2 TRBD1 CASSLGQGAEADTQYF TGTGCCAGCTCGTTAGGGCAGGGGGCGGAAGCAGATACGCAGTATTTT
TRBJ1-1 few TRBV5-4 NA CASFSTRTEAFF TGTGCCAGCTTCTCCACTAGAACTGAAGCTTTCTTT
TRBJ2-6 NA TRBV29-1 NA CSAAGRFGSGANVLTF TGCAGCGCCGCTGGGAGGTTCGGGTCTGGGGCCAACGTCCTGACTTTC
TRBJ2-1 NA TRBV9 NA CASSVARTAPYNEQFF TGTGCCAGCAGCGTAGCTAGGACAGCTCCCTACAATGAGCAGTTCTTC
TRBJ2-7 NA TRBV19 NA CASSPASSYEQYF TGTGCCAGTAGTCCGGCCAGTTCCTACGAGCAGTACTTC
TRBJ1-5 NA TRBV6-5 NA CASSKGREGNQPQHF TGTGCCAGCAGCAAGGGCAGGGAGGGCAATCAGCCCCAGCATTTT
TRBJ2-1 NA TRBV4-1 NA CASSREAGQDVSGSSYNEQFF TGCGCCAGCAGCCGGGAGGCGGGACAGGACGTTAGCGGGAGTTCATACAATGAGCAGTTCTTC